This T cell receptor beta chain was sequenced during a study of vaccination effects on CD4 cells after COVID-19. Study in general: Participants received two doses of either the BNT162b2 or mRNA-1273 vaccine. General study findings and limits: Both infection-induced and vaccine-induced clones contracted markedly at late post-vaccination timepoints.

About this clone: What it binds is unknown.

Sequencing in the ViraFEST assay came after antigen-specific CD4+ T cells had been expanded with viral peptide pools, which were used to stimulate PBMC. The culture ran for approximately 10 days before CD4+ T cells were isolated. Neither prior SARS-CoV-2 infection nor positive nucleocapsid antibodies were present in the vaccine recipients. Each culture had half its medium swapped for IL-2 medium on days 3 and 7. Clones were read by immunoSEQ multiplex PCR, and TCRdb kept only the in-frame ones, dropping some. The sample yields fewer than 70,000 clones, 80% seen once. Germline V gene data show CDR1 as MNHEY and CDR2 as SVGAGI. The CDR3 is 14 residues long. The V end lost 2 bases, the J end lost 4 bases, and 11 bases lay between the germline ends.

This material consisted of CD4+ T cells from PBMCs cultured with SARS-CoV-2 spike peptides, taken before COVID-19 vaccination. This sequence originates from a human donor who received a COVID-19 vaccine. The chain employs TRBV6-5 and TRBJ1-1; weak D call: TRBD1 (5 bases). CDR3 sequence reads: CASSYASGLTEAFF. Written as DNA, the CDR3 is TGTGCCAGCAGTTACGCATCAGGGCTCACTGAAGCTTTCTTT.